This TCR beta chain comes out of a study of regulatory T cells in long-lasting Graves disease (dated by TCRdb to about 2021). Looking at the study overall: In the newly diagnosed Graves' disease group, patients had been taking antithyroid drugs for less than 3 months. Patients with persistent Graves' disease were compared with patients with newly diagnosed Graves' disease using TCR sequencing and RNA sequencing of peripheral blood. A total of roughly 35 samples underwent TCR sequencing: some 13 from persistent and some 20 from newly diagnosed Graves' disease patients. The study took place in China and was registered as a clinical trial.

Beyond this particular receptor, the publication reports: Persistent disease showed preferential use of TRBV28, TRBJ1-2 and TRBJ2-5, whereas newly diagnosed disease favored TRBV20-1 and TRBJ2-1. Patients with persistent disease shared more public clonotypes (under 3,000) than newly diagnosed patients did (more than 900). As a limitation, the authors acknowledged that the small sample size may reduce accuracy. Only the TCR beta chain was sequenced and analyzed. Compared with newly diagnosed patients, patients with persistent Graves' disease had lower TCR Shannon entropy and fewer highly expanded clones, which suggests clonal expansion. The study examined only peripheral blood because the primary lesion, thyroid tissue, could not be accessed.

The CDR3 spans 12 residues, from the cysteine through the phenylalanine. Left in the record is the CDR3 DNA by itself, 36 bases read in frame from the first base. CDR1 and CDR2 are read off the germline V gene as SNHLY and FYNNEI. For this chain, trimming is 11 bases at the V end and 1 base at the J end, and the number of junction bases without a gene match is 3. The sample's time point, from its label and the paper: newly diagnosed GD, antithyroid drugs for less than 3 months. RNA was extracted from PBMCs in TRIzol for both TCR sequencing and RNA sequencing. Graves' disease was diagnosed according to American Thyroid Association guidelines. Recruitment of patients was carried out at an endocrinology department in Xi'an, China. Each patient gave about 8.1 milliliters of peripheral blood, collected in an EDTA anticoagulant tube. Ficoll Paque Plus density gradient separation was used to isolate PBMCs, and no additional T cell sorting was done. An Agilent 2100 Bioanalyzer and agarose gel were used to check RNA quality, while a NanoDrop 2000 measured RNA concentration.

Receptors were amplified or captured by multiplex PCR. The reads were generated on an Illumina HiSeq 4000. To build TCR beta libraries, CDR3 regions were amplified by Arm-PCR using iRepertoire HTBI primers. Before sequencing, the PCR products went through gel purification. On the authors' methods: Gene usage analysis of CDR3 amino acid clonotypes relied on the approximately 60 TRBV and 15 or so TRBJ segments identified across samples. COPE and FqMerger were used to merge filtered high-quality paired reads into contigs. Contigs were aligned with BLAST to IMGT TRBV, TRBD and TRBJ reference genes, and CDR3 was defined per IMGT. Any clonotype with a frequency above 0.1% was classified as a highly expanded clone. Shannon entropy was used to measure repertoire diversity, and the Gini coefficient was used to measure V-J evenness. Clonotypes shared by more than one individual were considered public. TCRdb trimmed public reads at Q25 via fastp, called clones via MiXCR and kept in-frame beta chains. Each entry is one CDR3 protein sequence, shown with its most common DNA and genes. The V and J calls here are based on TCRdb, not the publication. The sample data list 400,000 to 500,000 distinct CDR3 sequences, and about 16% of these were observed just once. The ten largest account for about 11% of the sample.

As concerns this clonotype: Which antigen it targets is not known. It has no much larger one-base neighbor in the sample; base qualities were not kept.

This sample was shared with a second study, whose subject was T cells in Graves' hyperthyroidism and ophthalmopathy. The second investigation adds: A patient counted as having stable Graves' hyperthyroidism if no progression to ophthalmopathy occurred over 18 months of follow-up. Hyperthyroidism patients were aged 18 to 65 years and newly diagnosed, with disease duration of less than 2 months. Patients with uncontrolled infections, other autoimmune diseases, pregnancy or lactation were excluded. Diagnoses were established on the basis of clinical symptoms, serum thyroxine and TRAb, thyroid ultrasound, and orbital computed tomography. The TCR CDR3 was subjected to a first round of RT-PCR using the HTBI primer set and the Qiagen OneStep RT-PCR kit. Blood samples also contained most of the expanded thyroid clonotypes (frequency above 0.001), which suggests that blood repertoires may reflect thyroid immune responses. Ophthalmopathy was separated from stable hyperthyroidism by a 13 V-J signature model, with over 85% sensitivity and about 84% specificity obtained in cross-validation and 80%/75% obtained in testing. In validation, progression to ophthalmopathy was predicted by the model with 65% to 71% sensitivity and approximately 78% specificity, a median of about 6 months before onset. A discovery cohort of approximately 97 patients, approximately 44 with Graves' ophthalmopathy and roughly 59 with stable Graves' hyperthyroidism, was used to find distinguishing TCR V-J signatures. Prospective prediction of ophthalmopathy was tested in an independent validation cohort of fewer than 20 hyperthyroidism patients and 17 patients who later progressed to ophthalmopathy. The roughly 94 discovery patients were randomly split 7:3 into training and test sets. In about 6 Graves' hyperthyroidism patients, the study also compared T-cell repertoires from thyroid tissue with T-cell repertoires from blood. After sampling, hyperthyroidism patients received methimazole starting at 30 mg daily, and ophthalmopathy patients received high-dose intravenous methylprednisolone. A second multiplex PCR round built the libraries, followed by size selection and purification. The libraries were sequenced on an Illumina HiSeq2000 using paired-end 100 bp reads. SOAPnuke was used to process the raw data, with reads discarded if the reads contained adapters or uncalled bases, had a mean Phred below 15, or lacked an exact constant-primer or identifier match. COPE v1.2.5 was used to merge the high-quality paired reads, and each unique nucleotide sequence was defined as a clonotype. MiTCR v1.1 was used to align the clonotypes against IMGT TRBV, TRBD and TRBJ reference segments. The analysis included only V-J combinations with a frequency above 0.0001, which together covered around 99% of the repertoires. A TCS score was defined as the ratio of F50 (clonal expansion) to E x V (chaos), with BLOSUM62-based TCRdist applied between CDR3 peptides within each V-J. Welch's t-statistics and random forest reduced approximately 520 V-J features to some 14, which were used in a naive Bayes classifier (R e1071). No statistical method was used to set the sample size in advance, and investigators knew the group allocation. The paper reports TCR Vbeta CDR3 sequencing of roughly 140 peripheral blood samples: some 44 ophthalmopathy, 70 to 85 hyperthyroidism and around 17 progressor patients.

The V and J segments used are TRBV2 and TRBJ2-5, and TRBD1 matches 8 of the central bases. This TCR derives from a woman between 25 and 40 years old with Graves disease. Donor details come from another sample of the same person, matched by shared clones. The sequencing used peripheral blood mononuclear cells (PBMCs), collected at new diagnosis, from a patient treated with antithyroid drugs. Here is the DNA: TGTGCCTCCGGACAGGGCCAAGAGACCCAGTACTTC. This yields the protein CASGQGQETQYF.